A single sample gave rise to the 11 T cell receptor beta chains below, sequenced in a study of graft-versus-host responses after intestinal transplantation (dated by TCRdb to about 2021). Libraries came from the immunoSEQ multiplex PCR assay. Entries here come from immuneACCESS through TCRdb and include only in-frame sequences with V and J called. Some clones fail to appear in such tables; in the studies checked, an unresolved V gene covers under half of the shortfall, and the cause of the remainder is unknown. Present in this sample are roughly 56,000 clones, approximately 89% of which were seen just once. The ten largest account for 2.7% of the sample. The sample in question was PBMCs, obtained around 120 days after intestinal transplantation. These receptors all come from a human patient who received an intestinal transplant, so some T cells may come from the graft donor.

This clone appeared a few times. The V call is TRBV5-8, the J call TRBJ1-5, with 9 bases fitting TRBD1. The V and J ends lost 4 bases and 6 bases, in that order; junction bases with no gene match: 5. This CDR3 spans 14 amino acids. Germline V lookup: CDR1 SGHTS, CDR2 YDEGEE. The CDR3 region has the DNA TGTGCCAGCAGCCGGACAGGGGCAGGTCAGCCCCAGCATTTT. It yields the protein CASSRTGAGQPQHF.

V is TRBV4-2 and J is TRBJ2-7, with D possibly being TRBD1 (6 bases). V lost 3 bases and J lost 2, with 11 bases in between. CDR3 length: 14 residues. The germline gives CDR1 LGHNA, CDR2 YNFKEQ. The CDR3 protein is CASSQRGQTYEQYF. The CDR3 DNA reads as TGTGCCAGCAGCCAGAGGGGACAAACCTACGAGCAGTACTTC.

This rearrangement joins TRBV11-2 to TRBJ2-7; 8 nucleotides agree with TRBD1. V was pared by 3 bases and J by 4 bases, with 8 bases of the junction left unmatched. This CDR3 has 15 amino acids. Per the germline V gene, CDR1 is SGHAT and CDR2 is FQNNGV. The DNA of the CDR3 is TGTGCCAGCAGCTTGAGCTCGGGACAGGCATACGAGCAGTACTTC. Amino acids: CASSLSSGQAYEQYF.

Here the CDR3 DNA reads TGTGCCACCAGCAGAGATAGGACAGCATACGAGCAGTACTTC. This gives the protein CATSRDRTAYEQYF. The chain employs TRBV15 and TRBJ2-7, with a possible D match to TRBD1 (6 bases). The ends were cut back, 0 bases at V and 4 bases at J, with 10 bases in the middle. From germline, CDR1 is LNHNV and CDR2 YYDKDF (reference sequence). This CDR3 contains 14 residues.

The gene calls are TRBV5-8 and TRBJ2-1, with D possibly matching TRBD2 (6 bases). The germline V gene has CDR1 SGHTS and CDR2 YDEGEE. This CDR3 region has 14 residues. V was shortened by 2 bases and J by 3 bases, with 9 bases between the two germline ends. CDR3 protein: CASSLGGVYNEQFF. The CDR3 coding sequence is TGTGCCAGCAGCTTAGGAGGGGTCTACAATGAGCAGTTCTTC.

The chain has TRBV5-4 and TRBJ1-1, with unresolved D. The V gene lost 4 bases and the J gene lost 0 bases, with 10 bases spanning the gap. The germline CDR1 and CDR2 sequences are SGHNT and YYREEE (reference sequence). The length of the CDR3 is 14 residues. CDR3 DNA: TGTGCCAGCAGCCCGGGCCTTATGAACACTGAAGCTTTCTTT. Translating gives CASSPGLMNTEAFF.

CDR3 loop: CASSLDLRTGRGYEQYF. The DNA of the CDR3 is TGTGCCAGCAGCTTAGATCTTCGGACAGGGAGAGGCTACGAGCAGTACTTC. The rearrangement uses TRBV7-7 and TRBJ2-7, with 8 nucleotides matching TRBD1. Germline CDR1 reads SSHAT; CDR2 reads FNYEAQ (reference sequence). V lost 1 base and J lost 3; bases outside the gene matches: 11. This CDR3 has 17 residues.

The chain recombines TRBV11-2 with TRBJ2-6; a possible D gene is TRBD2 (7 bases). V dropped 5 bases and J dropped 2 bases, with 13 bases sitting between them. The germline V gene has CDR1 SGHAT and CDR2 FQNNGV. The CDR3 runs to 16 residues. CDR3 DNA: TGTGCCAGCAGCCCACTGGGGGGGCCTGGGGCCAACGTCCTGACTTTC. Protein sequence: CASSPLGGPGANVLTF.

As DNA, the CDR3 is TGTGCCAGCAGTTTCAGGGGGCCCCTCACAGATACGCAGTATTTT. It encodes CASSFRGPLTDTQYF. The rearrangement joins TRBV27 to TRBJ2-3; 8 positions agree with TRBD1. Germline V gene lookup returns CDR1 MNHEY and CDR2 SMNVEV (reference sequence). CDR3 length equals 15 residues. V gave up 3 bases and J gave up 2 bases; unmatched junction bases: 4.

V gene TRBV5-1 combines with J gene TRBJ2-5, with a possible D match to TRBD1 (5 bases). With the DNA end fitting TRBJ2-7 better, the J assignment may be wrong. CDR3 length: 15 amino acids. CDR1 is SGHRS and CDR2 is YFSETQ in the germline V gene. CDR3 sequence: CASSLGRVDYYEQYF. CDR3 bases: TGCGCCAGCAGCTTGGGCAGGGTCGATTACTACGAGCAGTACTTC.

The CDR3 sequence: CASRQGDRWRSQYF. Here the CDR3 DNA reads TGTGCCAGCAGACAGGGGGACAGGTGGAGGTCCCAGTACTTC. The rearrangement uses TRBV2 and TRBJ2-5, with TRBD1 matching over 8 bases. CDR1 and CDR2 (germline): SNHLY, FYNNEI. This CDR3 has 14 residues. V shed 6 bases and J 9 bases; nucleotides not matched to a gene: 12.